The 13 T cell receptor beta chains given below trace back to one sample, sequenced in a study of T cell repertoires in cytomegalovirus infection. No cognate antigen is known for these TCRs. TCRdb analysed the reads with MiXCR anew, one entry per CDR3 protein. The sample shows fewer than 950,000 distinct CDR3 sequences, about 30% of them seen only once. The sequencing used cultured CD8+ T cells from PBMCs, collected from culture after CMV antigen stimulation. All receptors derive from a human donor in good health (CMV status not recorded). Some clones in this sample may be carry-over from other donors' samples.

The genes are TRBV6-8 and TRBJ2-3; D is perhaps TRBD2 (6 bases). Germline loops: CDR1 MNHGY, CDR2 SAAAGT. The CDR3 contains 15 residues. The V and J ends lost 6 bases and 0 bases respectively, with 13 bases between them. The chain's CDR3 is CASSDGTSSTDTQYF. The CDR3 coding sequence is TGTGCCAGCAGCGACGGGACTTCAAGCACAGATACGCAGTATTTT.

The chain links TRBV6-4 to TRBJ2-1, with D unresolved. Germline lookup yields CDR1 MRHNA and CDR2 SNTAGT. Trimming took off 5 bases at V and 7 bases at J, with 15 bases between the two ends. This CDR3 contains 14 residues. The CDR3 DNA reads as TGTGCCAGCAGTACCCGACCAGGAGCAAATGAGCAGTTCTTC. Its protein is CASSTRPGANEQFF.

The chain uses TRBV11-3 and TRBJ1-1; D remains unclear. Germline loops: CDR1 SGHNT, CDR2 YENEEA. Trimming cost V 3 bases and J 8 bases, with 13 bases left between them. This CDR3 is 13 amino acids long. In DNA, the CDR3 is TGTGCCAGCAGCTTCACACCCTCTGCGGAAGCTTTCTTT. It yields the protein CASSFTPSAEAFF.

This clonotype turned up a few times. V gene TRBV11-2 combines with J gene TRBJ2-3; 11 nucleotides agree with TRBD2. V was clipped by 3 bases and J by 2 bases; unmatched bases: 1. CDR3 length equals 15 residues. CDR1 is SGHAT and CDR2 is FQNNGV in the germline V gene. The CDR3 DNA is TGTGCCAGCAGCTTGACTAGCGGGAACACAGATACGCAGTATTTT. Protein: CASSLTSGNTDTQYF.

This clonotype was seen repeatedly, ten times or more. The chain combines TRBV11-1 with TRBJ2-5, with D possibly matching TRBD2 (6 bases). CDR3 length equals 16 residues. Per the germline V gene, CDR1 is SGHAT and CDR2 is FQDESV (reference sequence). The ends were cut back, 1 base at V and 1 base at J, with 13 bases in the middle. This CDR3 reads CASSLESGELQETQYF. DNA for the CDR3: TGTGCCAGCAGCTTAGAGTCGGGAGAGCTCCAAGAGACCCAGTACTTC. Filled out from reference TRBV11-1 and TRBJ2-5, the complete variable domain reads EAEVAQSPRYKITEKSQAVAFWCDPISGHATLYWYRQILGQGPELLVQFQDESVVDDSQLPKDRFSAERLKGVDSTLKIQPAELGDSAMYLCASSLESGELQETQYFGPGTRLLVL.

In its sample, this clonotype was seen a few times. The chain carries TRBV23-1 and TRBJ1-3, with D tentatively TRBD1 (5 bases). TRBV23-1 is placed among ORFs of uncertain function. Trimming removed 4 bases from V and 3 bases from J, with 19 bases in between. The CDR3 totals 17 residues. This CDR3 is CASSRGPGRSFGNTIYF. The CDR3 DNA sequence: TGCGCCAGCAGTCGCGGACCGGGACGGAGTTTTGGAAACACCATATATTTT.

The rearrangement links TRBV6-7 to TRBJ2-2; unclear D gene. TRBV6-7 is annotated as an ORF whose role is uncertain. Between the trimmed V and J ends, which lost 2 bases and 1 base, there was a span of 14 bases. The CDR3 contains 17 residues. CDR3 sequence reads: CASSYESGRMNTGELFF. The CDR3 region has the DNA TGTGCCAGCAGTTACGAGTCCGGACGGATGAACACCGGGGAGCTGTTTTTT.

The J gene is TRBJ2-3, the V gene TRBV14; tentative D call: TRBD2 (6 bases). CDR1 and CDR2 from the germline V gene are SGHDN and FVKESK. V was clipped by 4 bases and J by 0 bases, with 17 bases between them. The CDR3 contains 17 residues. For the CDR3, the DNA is TGTGCCAGCAGCCGACGGAGGGGCAGGGATAGCACAGATACGCAGTATTTT. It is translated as CASSRRRGRDSTDTQYF.

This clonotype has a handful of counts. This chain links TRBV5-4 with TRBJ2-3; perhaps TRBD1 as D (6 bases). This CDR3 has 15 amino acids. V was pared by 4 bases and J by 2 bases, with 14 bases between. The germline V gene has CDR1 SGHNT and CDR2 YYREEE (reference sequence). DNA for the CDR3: TGTGCCAGCAGCACAGGGTTCCGTCCCACAGATACGCAGTATTTT. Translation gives CASSTGFRPTDTQYF. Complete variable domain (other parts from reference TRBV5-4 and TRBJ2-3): ETGVTQSPTHLIKTRGQQVTLRCSSQSGHNTVSWYQQALGQGPQFIFQYYREEENGRGNFPPRFSGLQFPNYSSELNVNALELDDSALYLCASSTGFRPTDTQYFGPGTRLTVL.

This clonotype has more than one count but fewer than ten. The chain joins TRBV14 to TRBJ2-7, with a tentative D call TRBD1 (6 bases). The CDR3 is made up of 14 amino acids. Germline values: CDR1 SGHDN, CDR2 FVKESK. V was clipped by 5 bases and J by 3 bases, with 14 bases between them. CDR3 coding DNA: TGTGCCAGCAGCTTACAGGGTCGCAGCTACGAGCAGTACTTC. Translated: CASSLQGRSYEQYF.

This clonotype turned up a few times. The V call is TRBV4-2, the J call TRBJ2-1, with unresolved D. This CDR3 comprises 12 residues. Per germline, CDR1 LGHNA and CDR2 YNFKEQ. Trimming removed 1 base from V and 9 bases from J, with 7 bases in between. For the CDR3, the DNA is TGTGCCAGCAGCCAAGTACTTACTGAGCAGTTCTTC. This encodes CASSQVLTEQFF.

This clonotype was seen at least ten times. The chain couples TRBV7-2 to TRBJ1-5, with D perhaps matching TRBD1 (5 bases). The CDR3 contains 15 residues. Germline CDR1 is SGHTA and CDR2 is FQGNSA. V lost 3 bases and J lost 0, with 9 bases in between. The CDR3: CASSFWGDSNQPQHF. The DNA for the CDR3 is TGTGCCAGCAGCTTTTGGGGGGATAGCAATCAGCCCCAGCATTTT.

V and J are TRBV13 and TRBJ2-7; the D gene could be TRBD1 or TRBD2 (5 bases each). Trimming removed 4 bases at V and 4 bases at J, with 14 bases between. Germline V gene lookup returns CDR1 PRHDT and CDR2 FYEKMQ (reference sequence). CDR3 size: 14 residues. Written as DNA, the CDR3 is TGTGCCAGCAGCTCTCGGGACCTAGGTTACGAGCAGTACGTC. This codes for CASSSRDLGYEQYV.